This T cell receptor beta chain was identified in a study of shared clonotypes between healthy human individuals. Data came from immunoSEQ multiplex PCR; TCRdb stores just in-frame clones and leaves some out. This table has approximately 500,000 clones, about 96% appearing once. The clonotype originates from a woman aged 30 to 39 in good health. The sequencing input was naive CD4+ T cells sorted from blood. As for subset: CD45RA+ positively selected.

In DNA, the CDR3 is TGCGCCAGCGCCTTCTTTACGCGGGATAACGAGCAGTACTTC. This translates into CASAFFTRDNEQYF. This chain joins TRBV5-1 and TRBJ2-7; D perhaps matches TRBD2 (6 bases). The V and J ends lost 7 bases and 5 bases respectively, with 19 bases between them. This CDR3 has 14 residues. CDR1 and CDR2 from the germline V gene are SGHRS and YFSETQ.